This T cell receptor beta chain was found in a study of regulatory T cells in long-lasting Graves disease. This sample's time point: newly diagnosed GD, antithyroid drugs for less than 3 months. PBMC RNA served as the TCR library source. Trimming cost V 7 bases and J 0 bases; bases outside gene matches: 14. The germline V gene encodes CDR1 SNHLY and CDR2 FYNNEI. CDR3 length equals 18 residues. Arm-PCR of CDR3 regions with iRepertoire HTBI primers generated TCR beta libraries. TCRdb reanalysed the multiplex PCR reads using MiXCR and keeps one entry per CDR3 protein. This sample has some 400,000 distinct CDR3 sequences, with around 14% found just once. In this sample, this clonotype turned up many times. A further study also used this sample, focusing on T cells in Graves' hyperthyroidism and ophthalmopathy. From that study: Patients having uncontrolled infection, another autoimmune disease, pregnancy or lactation were not included.

The input for sequencing was peripheral blood mononuclear cells (PBMCs), taken at new diagnosis, from a patient treated with antithyroid drugs. This sequence was found in a woman aged 25-40 years with Graves disease. This chain links TRBV2 with TRBJ2-3; 9 nucleotides line up with TRBD2. CDR3 sequence: CASTSGTSFSPSTDTQYF. The CDR3 nucleotides are TGTGCCAGCACCTCCGGGACTAGCTTCTCGCCTAGCACAGATACGCAGTATTTT.